This is a list of T cell receptor beta chains from one sample in a study of Tregs in tolerant kidney transplant recipients. Some clones are missing from TCRdb's copy, which holds only in-frame ones; the method was immunoSEQ multiplex PCR. This sample yields 50,000 to 65,000 clones, of which about 89% are seen a single time; 3.8% belongs to the top ten. The sample was CD4+ T cells from blood (PBMCs), taken 6 months after the transplant. The receptors shown here come from a human patient who received a combined kidney and bone marrow transplant. A share of the T cells may be of graft donor origin. CDR3s leave out the opening cysteine and the closing phenylalanine or tryptophan.

CDR3: AWLDTNNSPLH
J: TRBJ1-6
V: TRBV30

CDR3: ASSASRATGNTIY
J: TRBJ1-3
V: TRBV9

CDR3: AISERASGRAGTGELF
J: TRBJ2-2
V: TRBV10-3

CDR3: ASSDLQWASSYEQY
J: TRBJ2-7
V: TRBV6-1

CDR3: ASSTGTTRLDTQY
J: TRBJ2-3
V: TRBV5-4

CDR3: ASSQDLPAVSSYEQY
J: NA
V: TRBV4-2

CDR3: ASSQSKTGNEQY
J: TRBJ2-7
V: TRBV4-2

CDR3: ASSGPGGIGNTIY
J: TRBJ1-3
V: TRBV19

CDR3: ASSSTSGSGNEQF
J: TRBJ2-1
V: TRBV11-3

CDR3: ASSQDHIRVGQFNSPLH
J: TRBJ1-6
V: TRBV4-1

CDR3: ASSEGSGRQETQY
J: TRBJ2-5
V: TRBV6-1

CDR3: ASSQDLSAKNIQY
J: TRBJ2-4
V: TRBV4-2

CDR3: ASSVATGQETQY
J: TRBJ2-5
V: TRBV7-9

CDR3: ASSIIAGQGYT
J: TRBJ1-2
V: TRBV19

CDR3: ASSLVGGGYT
J: TRBJ1-2
V: TRBV7-2

CDR3: AISGSHTDTQY
J: TRBJ2-3
V: TRBV10-3

CDR3: ASTSTGLNEKLF
J: TRBJ1-4
V: TRBV19

CDR3: ASSLAYRVGTGLTGEAF
J: TRBJ1-1
V: TRBV28

CDR3: ASSITGNTEAF
J: TRBJ1-1
V: TRBV5-1

CDR3: ASSLEPTGPNYGYT
J: TRBJ1-2
V: TRBV5-6

CDR3: ARQGSSRDTQY
J: TRBJ2-3
V: TRBV14

CDR3: ASSPAGAGTDTQY
J: TRBJ2-3
V: TRBV27

CDR3: ASSPPSGGRGNEQF
J: TRBJ2-1
V: TRBV18

CDR3: ASSYAGSHNYGYT
J: TRBJ1-2
V: TRBV6-5

CDR3: ASSPLPDLGYT
J: TRBJ1-2
V: TRBV27

CDR3: ASSTEQPGVINQPQH
J: TRBJ1-5
V: TRBV28

CDR3: ASSLAGGKKGEAF
J: TRBJ1-1
V: TRBV5-4

CDR3: ASSVVGRSQETQY
J: TRBJ2-5
V: TRBV9

CDR3: ASSLQGGSSYEQY
J: TRBJ2-7
V: TRBV11-2

CDR3: ASRTTGTMYNEQF
J: TRBJ2-1
V: TRBV2

CDR3: ASSSRQSWDYT
J: TRBJ1-2
V: TRBV11-2

CDR3: ASSVSGSSYNEQF
J: TRBJ2-1
V: TRBV9

CDR3: ASSTTAGGSGELF
J: TRBJ2-2
V: TRBV5-1

CDR3: ASRPDSGPNYNEQF
J: TRBJ2-1
V: TRBV6-4

CDR3: ASSVATANYGYT
J: TRBJ1-2
V: TRBV9

CDR3: ASSLGGYSNQPQH
J: TRBJ1-5
V: TRBV7-9

CDR3: ASSWSRDRNYGYT
J: TRBJ1-2
V: TRBV11-2

CDR3: ASSLVTGGELF
J: TRBJ2-2
V: TRBV5-1

CDR3: ASSPQAADQPQH
J: TRBJ1-5
V: TRBV18

CDR3: ASSLDMGRETQY
J: TRBJ2-5
V: TRBV7-2

CDR3: ASSLSGLGSDEQF
J: TRBJ2-1
V: TRBV5-4